This T cell receptor beta chain stems from a study of blood T cell repertoires in COVID-19. About the research overall: The cDNA or gDNA used as material had been derived from T cells, B-cell-depleted T cells, or PBMCs.

Original methodology: For nucleated cells, counts were estimated from reference gene primer amplification. Assay used: immunoSEQ multiplex PCR; TCRdb lists only in-frame clones, some missing. The DNA gave D and trimming, while V, J and clone size come from that table. The sample includes over 200,000 clones, roughly 91% of them seen just once. Residents of 20 to 25 US areas, aged about 18 to 95 years, made up the participants. Self-reported history from a screening survey and questionnaire set each donor's cohort. This sequence was found in a man aged 40-50 years who had recovered from COVID-19. The material sequenced was PBMCs or T cells enriched from blood (not recorded which).

For the CDR3, the DNA is TGTGCCAGTAGAAGCCCGACAGGGTTCTCCTACGAGCAGTACTTC. Its protein product is CASRSPTGFSYEQYF. The chain links TRBV28 to TRBJ2-7; 7 bases are shared with TRBD1. The germline gives CDR1 MDHEN, CDR2 SYDVKM. This CDR3 is built from 15 residues. V was clipped by 9 bases and J by 0 bases; unmatched bases: 11.